What follows are 15 T cell receptor beta chains derived from one specimen sequenced in a study of T cells in Graves' hyperthyroidism and ophthalmopathy. Amplification yielded TCR beta CDR3 regions, with RNA transcripts as the source. A set of HTBI primers served as the primers for a first-round RT-PCR of the TCR CDR3. TCRdb redid the calling of the multiplex PCR reads with MiXCR, one entry per CDR3 protein. The sample has some 200,000 distinct CDR3 sequences, under 20% seen once; the top ten hold approximately 46%. Sequences were obtained from blood. Receptor source: a middle-aged man with Graves' hyperthyroidism.

The table lists this clonotype with many counts. This chain uses TRBV2 with TRBJ1-1; D perhaps matches TRBD1 (5 bases). This CDR3 has 14 amino acids. From germline, CDR1 is SNHLY and CDR2 FYNNEI. The germline V and J ends were trimmed by 8 bases and 10 bases, with 23 bases remaining between them. CDR3 bases: TGTGCCAGCCTTGCCTCCACGACGAGGGGTTCAGCTTTCTTT. Encoded protein: CASLASTTRGSAFF.

The chain employs TRBV19 and TRBJ2-1, with unresolved D. There are 13 residues in the CDR3. V lost 5 bases to trimming and J lost 4 bases, with 9 bases between them. The germline V gene has CDR1 LNHDA and CDR2 SQIVND (reference sequence). The CDR3 loop is CASSSGHYNEQFF. In DNA form, the CDR3 reads TGTGCCAGTAGTTCGGGCCATTACAATGAGCAGTTCTTC.

This clonotype was observed many times. The chain joins TRBV12-3 or TRBV12-4 to TRBJ2-2; 11 bases match TRBD2. With V trimmed by 5 bases and J by 4 bases, 6 bases remained unmatched. CDR3 size: 16 residues. DNA of the CDR3: TGTGCCAGCAGTCCCACTAGCGGGAGCGGCACCGGGGAGCTGTTTTTT. The encoded protein is CASSPTSGSGTGELFF.

This clonotype was seen many times. The V gene is TRBV5-1, the J gene TRBJ2-7; 7 bases align to TRBD2. Germline trimming cut 0 bases from V and 5 bases from J; bases unmatched to any gene: 14. CDR1 SGHRS and CDR2 YFSETQ come from the germline V gene. The CDR3 extends over 17 amino acids. The DNA for the CDR3 is TGCGCCAGCAGCTTGGCCCAGGGTCTAGAGCGGGGAGACGAGCAGTACTTC. It yields the protein CASSLAQGLERGDEQYF.

This clonotype was detected only a few times. The rearrangement joins TRBV29-1 to TRBJ1-3; D might be TRBD1 (6 bases). This CDR3 has 13 residues. Trimming left V 5 bases short and J 2 bases short, with 10 bases between. The germline CDR1 and CDR2 sequences are SQVTM and ANQGSEA. CDR3 amino acids: CSVSGVPGNTIYF. In DNA, the CDR3 is TGCAGCGTTTCAGGGGTCCCTGGAAACACCATATATTTT. Full variable domain (missing parts from reference TRBV29-1 and TRBJ1-3): SAVISQKPSRDICQRGTSLTIQCQVDSQVTMMFWYRQQPGQSLTLIATANQGSEATYESGFVIDKFPISRPNLTFSTLTVSNMSPEDSSIYLCSVSGVPGNTIYFGEGSWLTVV.

The V call is TRBV24-1, the J call TRBJ2-7, with D perhaps TRBD1 (6 bases). V dropped 2 bases and J dropped 0 bases, with 22 bases sitting between them. This CDR3 has 19 residues. CDR1 KGHDR and CDR2 SFDVKD come from the germline V gene. DNA for the CDR3: TGTGCCACCAGTGATTACAGGGAAGTTTCCACCCGTTTCTCCTACGAGCAGTACTTC. It yields the protein CATSDYREVSTRFSYEQYF.

This clonotype was recorded many times. V is TRBV12-3 or TRBV12-4 and J is TRBJ2-3, with 10 bases aligning to TRBD2. The V gene end was trimmed by 2 bases and the J gene end by 8 bases; junction bases not matched to a gene: 1. This CDR3 has 13 amino acids. The CDR3 sequence: CASSLQREGTQYF. As DNA, the CDR3 is TGTGCCAGCAGTTTACAGCGGGAGGGTACGCAGTATTTT.

This clonotype appeared many times. The chain is built from TRBV30 and TRBJ2-7, with D possibly TRBD2 on 7 matching bases. Per the germline V gene, CDR1 is GTSNPN and CDR2 is SVGIG (reference sequence). V was clipped by 7 bases and J by 0 bases, with 19 bases between them. The CDR3 extends over 15 amino acids. CDR3 nucleotides: TGTGCCTTCTCTAAAGGGGGAGGGCCCTCCTACGAGCAGTACTTC. This translates into CAFSKGGGPSYEQYF.

As to this clonotype: This may come from a read error, since a much larger clone is one base off. This sequence joins TRBV2 and TRBJ2-1; 9 bases map to TRBD1. V trimming: 5 bases; J trimming: 4 bases; junction bases outside the gene matches: 6. The CDR3 length is 15 residues. CDR1 and CDR2 (germline): SNHLY, FYNNEI. The CDR3 region has the DNA TGTGCCAGCAGTCAACAGGGGGCGCAGTACAATGAGCAGTTCTTC. Its translation is CASSQQGAQYNEQFF.

This clonotype was seen a handful of times. CDR3 protein: CSAITGSDEKLFF. DNA of the CDR3: TGCAGTGCCATCACAGGTAGTGATGAAAAACTGTTTTTT. This chain joins TRBV20-1 and TRBJ1-4; TRBD1 might be the D (5 bases). Germline CDR1 DFQATT, CDR2 SNEGSKA (reference sequence). V lost 6 bases and J 6 bases, leaving 14 bases between the germline ends. This CDR3 comprises 13 residues.

The genes are TRBV6-1 and TRBJ2-3; D perhaps matches TRBD2 (6 bases). The CDR3 has 14 amino acids. V was shortened by 4 bases and J by 3 bases, with 11 bases between the two germline ends. Germline lookup yields CDR1 MNHNS and CDR2 SASEGT. In DNA form, the CDR3 reads TGTGCCAGCAGTGGGAGGGTAGGTACAGATACGCAGTATTTT. Its protein product is CASSGRVGTDTQYF.

The chain couples TRBV2 to TRBJ2-2; D gene uncertain. V was clipped by 6 bases and J by 1 base, with 9 bases between them. The CDR3 contains 14 residues. Germline V gene sequence: CDR1 SNHLY, CDR2 FYNNEI. CDR3 DNA sequence: TGTGCCAGCAGGGTTGTAGGGAACACCGGGGAGCTGTTTTTT. Its protein is CASRVVGNTGELFF.

On this clonotype itself: The junction shows a germline mismatch at one end, possibly a read error. The chain uses TRBV2 and TRBJ2-7; no reliable D call. The CDR3 covers 12 residues. The germline V gene has CDR1 SNHLY and CDR2 FYNNEI. The chain's CDR3 is CASRTVTYEQCF. The CDR3 bases are TGTGCCAGCAGGACCGTTACCTACGAGCAGTGCTTC.

There are many counts of this clonotype. V gene TRBV4-1 combines with J gene TRBJ2-5; perhaps D is TRBD1 or TRBD2 (5 bases each). The germline V and J ends were trimmed by 3 bases and 6 bases, with 17 bases remaining between them. The V gene's germline CDR1 is MGHRA and CDR2 YSYEKL. The CDR3 is made up of 15 amino acids. CDR3 residues: CASSHPGRAGKTQYF. For the CDR3, the DNA is TGCGCCAGCAGCCACCCGGGGCGGGCCGGGAAGACCCAGTACTTC.

The chain employs TRBV12-3 or TRBV12-4 and TRBJ2-1; D is unresolved. This CDR3 is built from 15 residues. V was shortened by 5 bases and J by 5 bases, with 16 bases between the two germline ends. The DNA of the CDR3 is TGTGCCAGCAGTCCTTGGGGTGCAGAGAACAATGAGCAGTTCTTC. Amino acid sequence: CASSPWGAENNEQFF.